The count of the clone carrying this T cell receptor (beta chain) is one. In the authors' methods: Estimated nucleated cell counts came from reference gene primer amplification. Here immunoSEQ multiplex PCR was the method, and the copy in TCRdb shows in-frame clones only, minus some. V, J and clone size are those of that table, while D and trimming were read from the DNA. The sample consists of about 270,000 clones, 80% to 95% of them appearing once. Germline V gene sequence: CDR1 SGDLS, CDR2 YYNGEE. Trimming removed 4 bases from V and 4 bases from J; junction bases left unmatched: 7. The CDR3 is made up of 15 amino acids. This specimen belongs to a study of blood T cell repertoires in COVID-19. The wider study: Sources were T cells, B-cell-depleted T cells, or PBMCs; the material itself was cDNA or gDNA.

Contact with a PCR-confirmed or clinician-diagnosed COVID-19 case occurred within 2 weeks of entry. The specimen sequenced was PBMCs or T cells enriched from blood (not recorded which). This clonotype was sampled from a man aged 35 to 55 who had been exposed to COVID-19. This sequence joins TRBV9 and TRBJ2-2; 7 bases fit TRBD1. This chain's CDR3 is CASSMGDSPTGELFF. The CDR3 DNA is TGTGCCAGCAGCATGGGGGACAGTCCCACCGGGGAGCTGTTTTTT.